Below are 3 T cell receptor beta chains sequenced from a single sample in a study of control samples from healthy donors and cancer patients. Only in-frame clones appear in the TCRdb table, and some are missing; sequencing was by immunoSEQ multiplex PCR. The sample lists some 120,000 clones, 70% to 90% seen once, with 2% to 3% in the top ten. Sequencing was performed on blood. The source of these receptors is a woman between 70 and 85 years old in good health.

V usage is TRBV7-8 and J usage is TRBJ1-5; no clear D gene. The CDR3 has 14 residues. Germline V gives CDR1 SGHVS, CDR2 FQNEAQ. V lost 3 bases and J 2 bases, leaving 8 bases between the germline ends. CDR3 amino acids: CASSFQLGNQPQHF. CDR3 sequence (DNA): TGTGCCAGCAGCTTCCAGCTGGGCAATCAGCCCCAGCATTTT.

V gene TRBV27 combines with J gene TRBJ1-1; possibly TRBD1 for D (6 bases). This CDR3 region has 13 residues. From germline, CDR1 is MNHEY and CDR2 SMNVEV (reference sequence). V was clipped by 6 bases and J by 12 bases, with 20 bases between them. CDR3 sequence reads: CASSPRDRRGTFF. CDR3 nucleotide sequence: TGTGCCAGCAGCCCCCGTGACAGGCGAGGGACTTTCTTT.

The genes are TRBV5-6 and TRBJ1-2; D unclear. From germline, CDR1 is SGHDT and CDR2 YYEEEE. Between the trimmed V and J ends, which lost 4 bases and 8 bases, there was a span of 12 bases. The CDR3 extends over 12 amino acids. This CDR3 is CASSLWTYGYTF. The CDR3 bases are TGTGCCAGCAGCCTGTGGACTTACGGCTACACCTTC. The full variable domain, rest sourced from reference TRBV5-6 and TRBJ1-2, is DAGVTQSPTHLIKTRGQQVTLRCSPKSGHDTVSWYQQALGQGPQFIFQYYEEEERQRGNFPDRFSGHQFPNYSSELNVNALLLGDSALYLCASSLWTYGYTFGSGTRLTVV.